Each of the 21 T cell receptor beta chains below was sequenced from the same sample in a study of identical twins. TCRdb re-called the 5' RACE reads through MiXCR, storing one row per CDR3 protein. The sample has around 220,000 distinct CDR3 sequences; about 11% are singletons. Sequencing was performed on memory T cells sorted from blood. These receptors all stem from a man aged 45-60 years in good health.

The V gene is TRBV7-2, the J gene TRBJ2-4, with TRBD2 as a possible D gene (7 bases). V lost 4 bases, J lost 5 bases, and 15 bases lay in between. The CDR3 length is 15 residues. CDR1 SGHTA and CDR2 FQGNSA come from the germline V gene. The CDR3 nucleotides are TGTGCCAGCAGCTGGGTGTGGGGGGGGCAAAACATTCAGTACTTC. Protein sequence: CASSWVWGGQNIQYF.

The CDR3 DNA follows: TGTGCCAGCAGCTGGAGCAGGGACGGAACCATTCAGTACTTC. This translates into CASSWSRDGTIQYF. This chain connects TRBV7-2 to TRBJ2-4; either TRBD1 or TRBD2 may supply D (5 bases each). CDR3 size: 14 residues. Germline V gives CDR1 SGHTA, CDR2 FQGNSA. The V end lost 4 bases, the J end lost 9 bases, and 16 bases lay between the germline ends.

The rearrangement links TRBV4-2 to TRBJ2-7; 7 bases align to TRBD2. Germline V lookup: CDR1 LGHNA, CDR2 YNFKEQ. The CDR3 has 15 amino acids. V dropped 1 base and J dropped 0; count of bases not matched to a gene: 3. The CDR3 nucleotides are TGTGCCAGCAGCCAAGCCGCGGGGGTCTCCTACGAGCAGTACTTC. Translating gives CASSQAAGVSYEQYF.

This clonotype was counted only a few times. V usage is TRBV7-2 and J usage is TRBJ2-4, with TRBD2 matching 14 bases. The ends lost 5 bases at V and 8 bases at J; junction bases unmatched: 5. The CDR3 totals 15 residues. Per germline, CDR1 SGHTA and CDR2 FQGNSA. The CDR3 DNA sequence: TGTGCCAGCAGCCCGGGGACTAGCGGGAGCTACATTCAGTACTTC. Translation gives CASSPGTSGSYIQYF.

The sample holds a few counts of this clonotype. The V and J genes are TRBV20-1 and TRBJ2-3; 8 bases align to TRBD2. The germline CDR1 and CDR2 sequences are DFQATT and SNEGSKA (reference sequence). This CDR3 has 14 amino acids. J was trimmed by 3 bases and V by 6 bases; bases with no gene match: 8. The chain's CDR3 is CSATPGGQTDTQYF. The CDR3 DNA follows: TGCAGTGCCACCCCGGGGGGGCAGACAGATACGCAGTATTTT.

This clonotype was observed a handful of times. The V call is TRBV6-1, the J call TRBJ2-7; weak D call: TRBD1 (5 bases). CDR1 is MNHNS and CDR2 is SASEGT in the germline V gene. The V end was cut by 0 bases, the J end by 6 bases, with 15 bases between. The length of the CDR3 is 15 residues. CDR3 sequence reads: CASSEAVGRVAEQYF. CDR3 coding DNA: TGTGCCAGCAGTGAAGCTGTGGGCAGGGTGGCCGAGCAGTACTTC.

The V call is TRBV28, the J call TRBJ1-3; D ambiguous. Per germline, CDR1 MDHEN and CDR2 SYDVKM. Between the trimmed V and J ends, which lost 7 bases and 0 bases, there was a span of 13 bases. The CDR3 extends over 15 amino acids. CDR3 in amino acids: CASTLGSGSGNTIYF. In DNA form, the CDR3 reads TGTGCCAGCACTTTGGGTTCTGGCTCTGGAAACACCATATATTTT.

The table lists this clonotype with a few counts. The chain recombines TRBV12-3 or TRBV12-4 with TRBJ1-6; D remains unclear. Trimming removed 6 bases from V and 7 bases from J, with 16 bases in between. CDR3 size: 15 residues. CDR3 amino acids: CASRPMTGGNSPLHF. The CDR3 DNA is TGTGCCAGCAGACCGATGACCGGTGGAAATTCACCCCTCCACTTT.

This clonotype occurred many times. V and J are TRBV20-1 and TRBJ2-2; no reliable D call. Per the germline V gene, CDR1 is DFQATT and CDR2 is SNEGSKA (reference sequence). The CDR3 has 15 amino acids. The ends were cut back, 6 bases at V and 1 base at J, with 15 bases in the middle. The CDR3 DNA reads TGCAGTGCCCCCAGGATGGGGTTGAACACCGGGGAGCTGTTTTTT. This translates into CSAPRMGLNTGELFF.

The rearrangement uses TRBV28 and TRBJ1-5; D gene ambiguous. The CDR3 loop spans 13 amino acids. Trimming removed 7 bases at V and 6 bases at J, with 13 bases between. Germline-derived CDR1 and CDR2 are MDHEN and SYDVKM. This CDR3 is CASNINRAQPQHF. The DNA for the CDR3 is TGTGCCAGCAATATAAACCGGGCTCAGCCCCAGCATTTT.

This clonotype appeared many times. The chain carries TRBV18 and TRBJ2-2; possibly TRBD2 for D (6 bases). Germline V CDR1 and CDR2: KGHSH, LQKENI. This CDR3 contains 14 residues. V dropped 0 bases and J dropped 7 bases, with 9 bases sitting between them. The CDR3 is CASSPPTGVGELFF. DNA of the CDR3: TGTGCCAGCTCACCACCGACGGGGGTCGGGGAGCTGTTTTTT.

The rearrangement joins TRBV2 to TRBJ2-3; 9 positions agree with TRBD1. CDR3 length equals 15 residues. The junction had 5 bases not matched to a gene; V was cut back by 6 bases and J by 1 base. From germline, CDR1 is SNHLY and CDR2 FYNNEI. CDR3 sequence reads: CASRGQGSRTDTQYF. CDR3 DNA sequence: TGTGCCAGCAGGGGACAGGGTTCACGCACAGATACGCAGTATTTT.

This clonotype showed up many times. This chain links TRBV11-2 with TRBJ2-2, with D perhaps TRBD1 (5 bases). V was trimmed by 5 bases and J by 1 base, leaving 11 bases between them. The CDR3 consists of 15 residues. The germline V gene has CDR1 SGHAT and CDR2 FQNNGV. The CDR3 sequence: CASSLRQQNTGELFF. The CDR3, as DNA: TGTGCCAGCAGCCTCAGACAGCAGAACACCGGGGAGCTGTTTTTT.

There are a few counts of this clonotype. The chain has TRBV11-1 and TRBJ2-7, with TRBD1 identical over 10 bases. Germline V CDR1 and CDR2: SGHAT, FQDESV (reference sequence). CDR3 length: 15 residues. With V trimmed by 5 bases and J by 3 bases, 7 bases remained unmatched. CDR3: CASSTRDRGGYEQYF. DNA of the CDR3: TGTGCCAGCAGCACCCGGGACAGGGGTGGCTACGAGCAGTACTTC.

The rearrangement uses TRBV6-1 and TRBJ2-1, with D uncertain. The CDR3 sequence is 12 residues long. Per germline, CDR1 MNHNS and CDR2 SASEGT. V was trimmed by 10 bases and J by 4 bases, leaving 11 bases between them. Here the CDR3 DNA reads TGTGCCACTAAGGAAGTTTACAATGAGCAGTTCTTC. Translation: CATKEVYNEQFF.

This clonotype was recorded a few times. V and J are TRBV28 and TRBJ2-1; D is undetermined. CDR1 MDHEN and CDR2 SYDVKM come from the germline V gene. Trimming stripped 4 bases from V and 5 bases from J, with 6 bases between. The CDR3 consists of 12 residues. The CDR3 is CASSSIDNEQFF. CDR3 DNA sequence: TGTGCCAGCAGTTCGATTGACAATGAGCAGTTCTTC.

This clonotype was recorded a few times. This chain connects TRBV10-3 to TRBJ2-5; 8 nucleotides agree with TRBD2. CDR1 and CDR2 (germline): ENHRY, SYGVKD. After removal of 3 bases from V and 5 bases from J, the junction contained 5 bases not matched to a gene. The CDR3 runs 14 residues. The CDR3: CAISERGGEETQYF. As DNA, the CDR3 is TGTGCCATCAGTGAACGGGGGGGCGAGGAGACCCAGTACTTC.

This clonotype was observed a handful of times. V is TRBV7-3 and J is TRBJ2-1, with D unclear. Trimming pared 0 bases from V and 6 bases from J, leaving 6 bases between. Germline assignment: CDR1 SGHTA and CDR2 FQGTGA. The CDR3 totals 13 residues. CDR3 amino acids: CASSLTRSNEQFF. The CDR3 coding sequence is TGTGCCAGCAGCTTAACTAGAAGCAATGAGCAGTTCTTC.

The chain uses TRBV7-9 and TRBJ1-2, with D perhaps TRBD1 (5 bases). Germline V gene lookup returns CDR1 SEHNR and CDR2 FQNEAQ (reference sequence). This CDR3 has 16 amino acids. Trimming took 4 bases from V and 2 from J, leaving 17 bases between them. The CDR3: CASSWGGTGINYGYTF. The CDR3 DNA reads TGTGCCAGCAGCTGGGGGGGGACGGGGATAAACTATGGCTACACCTTC.

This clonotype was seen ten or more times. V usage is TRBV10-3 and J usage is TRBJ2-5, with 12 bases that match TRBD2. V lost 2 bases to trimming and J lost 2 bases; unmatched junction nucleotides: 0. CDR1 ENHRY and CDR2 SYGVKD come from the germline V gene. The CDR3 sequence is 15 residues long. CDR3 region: CAISETSGGQETQYF. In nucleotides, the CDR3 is TGTGCCATCAGTGAGACTAGCGGGGGGCAAGAGACCCAGTACTTC.

The CDR3 here is CASKEGWGNTIYF. CDR3 nucleotides: TGTGCCAGCAAGGAGGGGTGGGGAAACACCATATATTTT. The rearrangement links TRBV12-3 or TRBV12-4 to TRBJ1-3, with a tentative D call TRBD1 (5 bases). The V gene lost 7 bases and the J gene lost 4 bases, with 11 bases spanning the gap. The CDR3 extends over 13 amino acids.